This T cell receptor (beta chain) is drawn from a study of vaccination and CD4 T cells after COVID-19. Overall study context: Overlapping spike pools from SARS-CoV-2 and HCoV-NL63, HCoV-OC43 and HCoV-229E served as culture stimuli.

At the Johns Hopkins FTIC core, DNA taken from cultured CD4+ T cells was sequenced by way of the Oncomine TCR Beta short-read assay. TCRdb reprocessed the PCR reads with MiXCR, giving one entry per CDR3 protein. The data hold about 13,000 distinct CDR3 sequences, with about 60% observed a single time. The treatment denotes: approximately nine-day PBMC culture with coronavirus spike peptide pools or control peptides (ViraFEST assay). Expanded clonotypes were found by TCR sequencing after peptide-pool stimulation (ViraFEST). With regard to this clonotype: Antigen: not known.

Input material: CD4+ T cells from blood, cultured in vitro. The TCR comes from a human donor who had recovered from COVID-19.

The CDR3 protein is CSARRRQGTDTQYF. The CDR3 DNA reads as TGCAGTGCTAGGAGGCGACAGGGCACAGATACGCAGTATTTT. The gene calls are TRBV20-1 and TRBJ2-3; tentative D call: TRBD1 (6 bases). CDR3 size: 14 residues. V was pared by 3 bases and J by 1 base, with 11 bases between. Per germline, CDR1 DFQATT and CDR2 SNEGSKA (reference sequence).